Presented here are 20 T cell receptor beta chains from one specimen sequenced in a study of early T cells in non-severe SARS-CoV-2 infection. TCRdb passed the 5' RACE reads through MiXCR, listing each CDR3 protein once. The sample lists more than 85,000 distinct CDR3 sequences, roughly 14% seen once, with approximately 6% in the top ten. The sample comprised whole blood. All receptors derive from an adult who was a healthcare worker with PCR-confirmed SARS-CoV-2 infection or an uninfected control (not recorded which).

The chain employs TRBV6-6 and TRBJ2-1; 9 bases align to TRBD2. The CDR3 extends over 15 amino acids. Per germline, CDR1 MNHNY and CDR2 SVGAGI (reference sequence). J lost 9 bases, V lost 2 bases, and 8 bases had no gene match. The CDR3 sequence: CASSYGVAGVSEQFF. The CDR3 DNA is TGTGCCAGCAGTTACGGGGTAGCGGGAGTTTCTGAGCAGTTCTTC.

This clonotype was seen a handful of times. V gene TRBV20-1 combines with J gene TRBJ2-1; TRBD2 matches at 7 bases. Germline V CDR1 and CDR2: DFQATT, SNEGSKA (reference sequence). V shed 6 bases, J shed 1 base, and the junction held 9 bases outside the gene matches. The CDR3 has 15 amino acids. The CDR3 DNA reads as TGCAGTGCCGGGGGAGGGGAAAAATCCTACAATGAGCAGTTCTTC. The encoded protein is CSAGGGEKSYNEQFF.

There are a few counts of this clonotype. V is TRBV11-2 and J is TRBJ2-5, with 10 positions matching TRBD2. The CDR3 totals 14 residues. The V gene's germline CDR1 is SGHAT and CDR2 FQNNGV. Losses at the gene ends were 5 bases for V and 5 bases for J; bases not matched to a gene: 5. CDR3: CASSLAGDIETQYF. DNA of the CDR3: TGTGCCAGCAGCCTAGCGGGAGATATCGAGACCCAGTACTTC.

This clonotype appeared a few times. This chain links TRBV12-3 or TRBV12-4 with TRBJ1-6; D is unresolved. The V gene lost 6 bases and the J gene lost 8 bases, with 8 bases spanning the gap. The CDR3 length is 12 residues. In nucleotides, the CDR3 is TGTGCCAGCAGCCAGCTTGATTCACCCCTCCACTTT. Translated, it gives CASSQLDSPLHF.

The rearrangement uses TRBV11-3 and TRBJ2-3, with 13 bases matching TRBD2. This CDR3 region has 16 residues. Trimming at V came to 4 bases and at J to 1 base, leaving 2 bases not matched to a gene. The germline gives CDR1 SGHNT, CDR2 YENEEA. The CDR3 DNA reads TGTGCCAGCAGCTCAGGGACTAGCGGGGGCACAGATACGCAGTATTTT. This translates into CASSSGTSGGTDTQYF.

This clonotype was found many times. The J gene is TRBJ1-1, the V gene TRBV18; D uncertain. V was cut by 3 bases and J by 1 base, with 9 bases left in between. CDR3 length: 14 amino acids. From germline, CDR1 is KGHSH and CDR2 LQKENI. The CDR3 DNA reads TGTGCCAGCTCACCCTCCAGACCGAACACTGAAGCTTTCTTT. This gives the protein CASSPSRPNTEAFF. Supplemented by reference TRBV18 and TRBJ1-1, the full variable domain reads NAGVMQNPRHLVRRRGQEARLRCSPMKGHSHVYWYRQLPEEGLKFMVYLQKENIIDESGMPKERFSAEFPKEGPSILRIQQVVRGDSAAYFCASSPSRPNTEAFFGQGTRLTVV.

This clonotype was found many times. The chain joins TRBV12-3 or TRBV12-4 to TRBJ2-1; 10 bases are shared with TRBD2. This CDR3 comprises 14 residues. Trimming cost V 7 bases and J 5 bases; bases outside gene matches: 5. CDR3 sequence reads: CASTLAGANNEQFF. As DNA, the CDR3 is TGTGCCAGCACCCTAGCGGGGGCTAACAATGAGCAGTTCTTC.

As regards this clonotype: Possible read error: a much larger clone is one base away. The chain carries TRBV7-2 and TRBJ1-1; possible D gene TRBD1, 5 bases. This CDR3 has 14 amino acids. The germline CDR1 and CDR2 sequences are SGHTA and FQGNSA. Trimming shortened V by 1 base and J by 9 bases, and 15 bases separated the two germline ends. CDR3 protein: CASSLVGYGTKAFF. CDR3 in DNA: TGTGCCAGCAGCTTAGTGGGTTATGGGACTAAAGCTTTCTTT.

The chain links TRBV20-1 to TRBJ2-1; the D is unclear. Germline CDR1 reads DFQATT; CDR2 reads SNEGSKA (reference sequence). The CDR3 loop spans 13 amino acids. V was shortened by 4 bases and J by 7 bases, with 14 bases between the two germline ends. The DNA of the CDR3 is TGCAGTGCTAACTTAGAGGCAGGAAATGAGCAGTTCTTC. Residues: CSANLEAGNEQFF.

This clonotype has ten or more counts. The chain has TRBV20-1 and TRBJ2-5; a possible D gene is TRBD2 (6 bases). This CDR3 has 13 amino acids. Germline assignment: CDR1 DFQATT and CDR2 SNEGSKA (reference sequence). With 3 bases removed from V and 3 bases from J, the gap between germline ends came to 11 bases. In DNA, the CDR3 is TGCAGTGCTAGCGGGGGTGCTAAAGAGACCCAGTACTTC. Translation gives CSASGGAKETQYF.

This clonotype appeared a few times. The chain recombines TRBV7-9 with TRBJ2-3; no firm D call. This CDR3 region has 13 residues. Germline values: CDR1 SEHNR, CDR2 FQNEAQ (reference sequence). Trimming shortened V by 5 bases and J by 4 bases, and 10 bases separated the two germline ends. The CDR3 loop reads CASSPGSPDTQYF. For the CDR3, the DNA is TGTGCCAGCAGCCCCGGCTCCCCAGATACGCAGTATTTT.

This clonotype was seen repeatedly, ten times or more. CDR3 bases: TGCAGTGCAACGGGACTTGCCGGAAGTGATACGCAGTATTTT. Translating it yields CSATGLAGSDTQYF. V gene TRBV20-1 combines with J gene TRBJ2-3, with D tentatively TRBD2 (6 bases). The V and J ends lost 6 bases and 6 bases respectively, with 19 bases between them. Germline CDR1 and CDR2: DFQATT and SNEGSKA (reference sequence). This CDR3 has 14 residues.

This chain joins TRBV9 and TRBJ2-3; the D is unclear. Looked up from germline, CDR1 is SGDLS and CDR2 is YYNGEE. V lost 4 bases to trimming and J lost 2 bases, with 8 bases between them. This CDR3 comprises 13 residues. DNA of the CDR3: TGTGCCAGCAGCCCGTTCGCCACAGATACGCAGTATTTT. The encoded protein is CASSPFATDTQYF.

This clonotype was observed at least ten times. The chain links TRBV6-5 to TRBJ1-3; a possible D gene is TRBD1 (5 bases). Trimming left V 0 bases short and J 0 bases short, with 9 bases between. The V gene's germline CDR1 is MNHEY and CDR2 SVGAGI. This CDR3 is 16 amino acids long. The DNA of the CDR3 is TGTGCCAGCAGTTACTCGACAGTGAACTCTGGAAACACCATATATTTT. This translates into CASSYSTVNSGNTIYF.

The sample holds a few counts of this clonotype. The V call is TRBV7-9, the J call TRBJ1-6; D possibly corresponds to TRBD1 (6 bases). V was cut by 4 bases and J by 5 bases, with 9 bases left in between. The CDR3 consists of 14 residues. Germline V gene data show CDR1 as SEHNR and CDR2 as FQNEAQ (reference sequence). The CDR3 region has the DNA TGTGCCAGCAGCTCCAGGGGTCATAATTCACCCCTCCACTTT. Encoded protein: CASSSRGHNSPLHF. Variable domain in full (rest from reference TRBV7-9 and TRBJ1-6): DTGVSQNPRHKITKRGQNVTFRCDPISEHNRLYWYRQTLGQGPEFLTYFQNEAQLEKSRLLSDRFSAERPKGSFSTLEIQRTEQGDSAMYLCASSSRGHNSPLHFGNGTRLTVT.

The chain joins TRBV7-3 to TRBJ2-3; unclear D gene. V was cut by 5 bases and J by 7 bases, with 16 bases left in between. Germline V gene data show CDR1 as SGHTA and CDR2 as FQGTGA. This CDR3 has 14 amino acids. The CDR3 bases are TGTGCCAGCAGCCCCGTCAGAGCCTCGTATACGCAGTATTTT. It codes for CASSPVRASYTQYF.

Points on this clonotype: At one end, the junction sequence differs from germline, possibly due to a read error. The V call is TRBV6-1, the J call TRBJ2-1; TRBD2 aligns across 8 bases. The germline V gene encodes CDR1 MNHNS and CDR2 SASEGT. This CDR3 has 17 amino acids. The DNA for the CDR3 is TGTGCCAGCGGTGAAGGGGTCGGTAGCGGGATTTTCAGTGAGCAGTTCTTC. Residues: CASGEGVGSGIFSEQFF.

In this sample, this clonotype turned up many times. This chain connects TRBV4-3 to TRBJ1-1, with 7 nucleotides matching TRBD1. V shed 1 base and J 4 bases; nucleotides not matched to a gene: 9. The CDR3 loop spans 16 amino acids. Germline V gene sequence: CDR1 LGHNA, CDR2 YSLEER. This CDR3 is CASSQGLGQEFTEAFF. CDR3 bases: TGCGCCAGCAGCCAAGGTCTCGGACAGGAGTTCACTGAAGCTTTCTTT.

There are many counts of this clonotype. The rearrangement links TRBV12-3 or TRBV12-4 to TRBJ2-3; possibly TRBD1 for D (5 bases). The germline V and J ends were trimmed by 4 bases and 6 bases, with 11 bases remaining between them. The CDR3 runs 13 residues. The CDR3 loop is CASSWGLRDTQYF. The CDR3 DNA reads TGTGCCAGCAGTTGGGGCCTACGGGATACGCAGTATTTT.

This clonotype was observed many times. V usage is TRBV20-1 and J usage is TRBJ2-4; 7 bases align to TRBD1. V trimming: 0 bases; J trimming: 3 bases; junction bases outside the gene matches: 8. CDR3 length: 16 amino acids. Germline V gene sequence: CDR1 DFQATT, CDR2 SNEGSKA (reference sequence). CDR3 region: CSARETGMAYKNIQYF. The CDR3 DNA follows: TGCAGTGCTAGAGAGACAGGGATGGCCTACAAAAACATTCAGTACTTC.